The 27 T cell receptor beta chains presented below share a single source sample, sequenced in a study of T-cell reconstitution after alpha-beta-depleted transplantation in children. TCRbeta library preparation incorporated unique molecular identifiers. TCRdb processed the PCR reads anew with MiXCR; each CDR3 protein has one entry. The table includes fewer than 85,000 distinct CDR3 sequences, roughly 13% detected once. Sample: PBMCs, mostly from graft donor cells, taken 180 days after TCRalphabeta/CD19-depleted stem cell transplant. The source of these receptors is a male patient between 2 and 10 years old who had a stem cell transplant for acute lymphoblastic leukemia, so the T cells may come from the graft donor.

This clonotype was found many times. The genes are TRBV7-8 and TRBJ2-3; perhaps TRBD2 as D (6 bases). Between the trimmed V and J ends, which lost 4 bases and 3 bases, there was a span of 17 bases. Germline-derived CDR1 and CDR2 are SGHVS and FQNEAQ. The CDR3 loop spans 16 amino acids. CDR3 loop: CASSSWRAVGTDTQYF. The CDR3 coding sequence is TGTGCCAGCAGCTCTTGGAGGGCCGTGGGGACAGATACGCAGTATTTT.

With regard to this clonotype: A much larger clone lies one base from this, so it may be a read error. This chain uses TRBV7-2 with TRBJ2-3; D is perhaps TRBD2 (7 bases). This CDR3 is built from 16 residues. CDR1 and CDR2 from the germline V gene are SGHTA and FQGNSA. CDR3 in DNA: TGTGCCAGCGGCTTGGGGGGGCGAATGTTCACAGATACGCAGTATTTT. Protein product: CASGLGGRMFTDTQYF.

This clonotype was counted a few times. V and J are TRBV10-3 and TRBJ2-5; perhaps TRBD1 as D (5 bases). The CDR3 has 15 residues. Germline loops: CDR1 ENHRY, CDR2 SYGVKD. V gave up 6 bases and J gave up 1 base, with 15 bases separating them. The CDR3 DNA reads TGTGCCATCAGGGAACAAGCACAGGCCCAAGAGACCCAGTACTTC. It yields the protein CAIREQAQAQETQYF.

With regard to this clonotype: One junction end does not reproduce the germline sequence, and a read error may be involved. This rearrangement joins TRBV29-1 to TRBJ1-2; D call uncertain. This CDR3 contains 13 residues. The V gene's germline CDR1 is SQVTM and CDR2 ANQGSEA. CDR3 coding DNA: TGCAGCCATGCAGAAACGGGCAACTATGGCTCCACCTTC. This gives the protein CSHAETGNYGSTF.

J is TRBJ2-1 and V is TRBV19; D not resolved. CDR1 LNHDA and CDR2 SQIVND come from the germline V gene (reference sequence). This CDR3 has 16 amino acids. The ends were cut back, 6 bases at V and 2 bases at J, with 17 bases in the middle. CDR3 region: CASSPRWELAYNEQFF. As DNA, the CDR3 is TGTGCCAGTAGCCCAAGGTGGGAATTGGCCTACAATGAGCAGTTCTTC.

The V and J genes are TRBV5-6 and TRBJ1-5; 10 positions match TRBD1. Germline V gene lookup returns CDR1 SGHDT and CDR2 YYEEEE. The CDR3 extends over 15 amino acids. J was trimmed by 6 bases and V by 2 bases; bases with no gene match: 5. The CDR3 here is CASSFRDRGTQPQHF. In DNA form, the CDR3 reads TGTGCCAGCAGCTTCCGGGACAGGGGAACTCAGCCCCAGCATTTT. Supplemented by reference TRBV5-6 and TRBJ1-5, the full variable domain reads DAGVTQSPTHLIKTRGQQVTLRCSPKSGHDTVSWYQQALGQGPQFIFQYYEEEERQRGNFPDRFSGHQFPNYSSELNVNALLLGDSALYLCASSFRDRGTQPQHFGDGTRLSIL.

This clonotype was counted a few times. This CDR3 is CASSQKRELLTDTQYF. The DNA of the CDR3 is TGCGCCAGCAGCCAAAAACGGGAGCTACTCACAGATACGCAGTATTTT. The chain uses TRBV4-3 and TRBJ2-3, with D perhaps matching TRBD2 (6 bases). V dropped 2 bases and J dropped 2 bases, with 14 bases sitting between them. The CDR3 has 16 amino acids. From germline, CDR1 is LGHNA and CDR2 YSLEER.

In this sample, this clonotype turned up many times. The chain uses TRBV10-3 and TRBJ2-2; the D is unclear. The CDR3 is made up of 15 amino acids. CDR1 is ENHRY and CDR2 is SYGVKD in the germline V gene. Between the trimmed V and J ends, which lost 0 bases and 7 bases, there was a span of 12 bases. In DNA form, the CDR3 reads TGTGCCATCAGTGAGTCGGGCGTAGACGGCGGGGAGCTGTTTTTT. This encodes CAISESGVDGGELFF.

The chain recombines TRBV7-2 with TRBJ2-3; 8 nucleotides align to TRBD2. Germline V gene sequence: CDR1 SGHTA, CDR2 FQGNSA. With 2 bases clipped from V and 6 bases from J, the junction kept 4 bases outside the gene matches. The CDR3 sequence is 14 residues long. CDR3: CASSLTPSGDTQYF. As DNA, the CDR3 is TGTGCCAGCAGCTTAACCCCTAGCGGGGATACGCAGTATTTT.

This clonotype occurred many times. V gene TRBV5-1 combines with J gene TRBJ1-2, with D maybe TRBD1 (6 bases). This CDR3 has 14 amino acids. Germline V gene lookup returns CDR1 SGHRS and CDR2 YFSETQ. The V gene lost 0 bases and the J gene lost 6 bases, with 12 bases spanning the gap. This CDR3 reads CASSLDRAIDGYTF. The CDR3 nucleotides read TGCGCCAGCAGCTTGGACAGGGCCATCGATGGCTACACCTTC. The full variable domain, its missing parts supplied by reference TRBV5-1 and TRBJ1-2, is KAGVTQTPRYLIKTRGQQVTLSCSPISGHRSVSWYQQTPGQGLQFLFEYFSETQRNKGNFPGRFSGRQFSNSRSEMNVSTLELGDSALYLCASSLDRAIDGYTFGSGTRLTVV.

The chain is built from TRBV20-1 and TRBJ1-5; the D gene is possibly TRBD1 (6 bases). The germline gives CDR1 DFQATT, CDR2 SNEGSKA (reference sequence). The CDR3 covers 16 residues. Trimming pared 0 bases from V and 0 bases from J, leaving 12 bases between. The CDR3 protein is CSARDLTGNSNQPQHF. CDR3 nucleotide sequence: TGCAGTGCTAGAGATTTGACAGGCAATAGCAATCAGCCCCAGCATTTT.

Only a few counts were recorded for this clonotype. V usage is TRBV28 and J usage is TRBJ1-3, with TRBD1 as a possible D gene (6 bases). The germline V and J ends were trimmed by 3 bases and 0 bases, with 15 bases remaining between them. Germline V CDR1 and CDR2: MDHEN, SYDVKM. This CDR3 comprises 17 residues. The CDR3, as DNA: TGTGCCAGCAGTTTTCGAGGGGGATACGGCTCTGGAAACACCATATATTTT. This gives the protein CASSFRGGYGSGNTIYF. Full variable domain (outside the CDR3, taken from reference TRBV28 and TRBJ1-3): DVKVTQSSRYLVKRTGEKVFLECVQDMDHENMFWYRQDPGLGLRLIYFSYDVKMKEKGDIPEGYSVSREKKERFSLILESASTNQTSMYLCASSFRGGYGSGNTIYFGEGSWLTVV.

The CDR3 DNA reads as TGCGCCAGCAGCCAGGACAGAAACACTGAAGCTTTCTTT. Its protein product is CASSQDRNTEAFF. This chain connects TRBV4-3 to TRBJ1-1, with a tentative D call TRBD1 (6 bases). The germline V gene encodes CDR1 LGHNA and CDR2 YSLEER. The CDR3 extends over 13 amino acids. V gave up 3 bases and J gave up 2 bases, with 7 bases separating them.

Only a few counts were recorded for this clonotype. The rearrangement links TRBV24-1 to TRBJ2-6; D is perhaps TRBD1 (6 bases). This CDR3 contains 15 residues. Germline CDR1 reads KGHDR; CDR2 reads SFDVKD. Deletions cut 3 bases from V and 2 bases from J, with 7 bases between. The CDR3 loop is CATSDPGAGANVLTF. CDR3 sequence (DNA): TGTGCCACCAGTGATCCAGGGGCTGGGGCCAACGTCCTGACTTTC.

In its sample, this clonotype was seen many times. The chain employs TRBV6-5 and TRBJ1-1; D is uncertain. CDR3 length: 14 residues. V gave up 7 bases and J gave up 6 bases, with 18 bases separating them. Per germline, CDR1 MNHEY and CDR2 SVGAGI. The CDR3 region has the DNA TGTGCCAGCACCAACGGGCCTGCAAGCCCTGAAGCTTTCTTT. This translates into CASTNGPASPEAFF.

In this sample, this clonotype turned up a few times. The V call is TRBV3-1, the J call TRBJ1-2; D gene unclear. Trimming stripped 3 bases from V and 7 bases from J, with 12 bases between. Germline V gives CDR1 LGHDT, CDR2 YNNKEL (reference sequence). The CDR3 length is 13 residues. In DNA, the CDR3 is TGTGCCAGCAGCCATAGAAAACCCGTTGGCTACACCTTC. Protein sequence: CASSHRKPVGYTF. The full variable domain, with the rest looked up from reference TRBV3-1 and TRBJ1-2, is DTAVSQTPKYLVTQMGNDKSIKCEQNLGHDTMYWYKQDSKKFLKIMFSYNNKELIINETVPNRFSPKSPDKAHLNLHINSLELGDSAVYFCASSHRKPVGYTFGSGTRLTVV.

This clonotype was observed many times. The V gene is TRBV5-1, the J gene TRBJ2-2; TRBD1 matches at 9 bases. The germline V gene has CDR1 SGHRS and CDR2 YFSETQ. The trim removed 3 bases at V and 5 bases at J, leaving 5 bases unmatched. The CDR3 loop spans 15 amino acids. The CDR3 DNA reads TGCGCCAGCAGCTCCCCGGGACAGGGTACCGGGGAGCTGTTTTTT. It yields the protein CASSSPGQGTGELFF.

This clonotype turned up a few times. J is TRBJ2-7 and V is TRBV20-1; no clear D gene. The germline V gene has CDR1 DFQATT and CDR2 SNEGSKA (reference sequence). Trimming took 6 bases from V and 3 from J, leaving 3 bases between them. The CDR3 contains 9 residues. Here the CDR3 reads CSAVYEQYF. The CDR3 DNA follows: TGCAGTGCCGTCTACGAGCAGTACTTC.

V gene TRBV5-1 combines with J gene TRBJ2-1; D is unclear. CDR1 and CDR2 from the germline V gene are SGHRS and YFSETQ. The V and J ends lost 3 bases and 4 bases respectively, with 11 bases between them. The length of the CDR3 is 14 residues. The CDR3 sequence: CASSSGWFYNEQFF. CDR3 sequence (DNA): TGCGCCAGCAGCTCCGGCTGGTTTTACAATGAGCAGTTCTTC.

Only a few counts were recorded for this clonotype. The chain uses TRBV20-1 and TRBJ1-2; TRBD1 might be the D (6 bases). This CDR3 region has 14 residues. V lost 5 bases, J lost 2 bases, and 15 bases lay in between. CDR1 is DFQATT, CDR2 SNEGSKA, per germline (reference sequence). The CDR3 is CSASDRGGNYGYTF. DNA for the CDR3: TGCAGTGCTTCGGACAGAGGGGGAAACTATGGCTACACCTTC.

The chain couples TRBV7-2 to TRBJ2-6; D remains unclear. The CDR3 has 18 residues. Germline V gene data show CDR1 as SGHTA and CDR2 as FQGNSA. The germline V and J ends were trimmed by 0 bases and 7 bases, with 19 bases remaining between them. The CDR3 loop reads CASSLALKHAKGANVLTF. Here the CDR3 DNA reads TGTGCCAGCAGCTTAGCCCTGAAACACGCGAAGGGCGCCAACGTCCTGACTTTC.

This clonotype was picked up many times. The chain joins TRBV7-9 to TRBJ2-1; 12 nucleotides line up with TRBD2. V trimming: 3 bases; J trimming: 10 bases; junction bases outside the gene matches: 7. The CDR3 length is 15 residues. The germline V gene encodes CDR1 SEHNR and CDR2 FQNEAQ (reference sequence). The DNA for the CDR3 is TGTGCCAGCAGCTTGATACTAGCGGGAGGAGGGGAGCAGTTCTTC. Translated, it gives CASSLILAGGGEQFF.

This chain connects TRBV7-2 to TRBJ1-2; no clear D gene. The CDR3 extends over 13 amino acids. Per the germline V gene, CDR1 is SGHTA and CDR2 is FQGNSA. Trimming stripped 3 bases from V and 3 bases from J, with 8 bases between. The CDR3: CASSFDMHYGYTF. The CDR3 DNA reads TGTGCCAGCAGCTTCGACATGCACTATGGCTACACCTTC. Full variable domain (rest looked up from reference TRBV7-2 and TRBJ1-2): GAGVSQSPSNKVTEKGKDVELRCDPISGHTALYWYRQSLGQGLEFLIYFQGNSAPDKSGLPSDRFSAERTGGSVSTLTIQRTQQEDSAVYLCASSFDMHYGYTFGSGTRLTVV.

This chain links TRBV5-1 with TRBJ2-1, with a tentative D call TRBD1 (6 bases). Between the trimmed V and J ends, which lost 4 bases and 0 bases, there was a span of 20 bases. This CDR3 has 18 residues. Germline CDR1 and CDR2: SGHRS and YFSETQ. CDR3 DNA sequence: TGCGCCAGCAGCCAGCTGACCAGAACAGGGCGCTCCTACAATGAGCAGTTCTTC. It translates to CASSQLTRTGRSYNEQFF.

As concerns this clonotype: Germline is not matched at one junction end, which may reflect a read error. V is TRBV7-7 and J is TRBJ2-1; D may be TRBD2 (6 bases). Germline CDR1 reads SSHAT; CDR2 reads FNYEAQ (reference sequence). This CDR3 is 15 amino acids long. For the CDR3, the DNA is TGTGCTAGCAGCTTAACCGGGAGTAGCGGCAATGAGCAGTTCTTC. Translating gives CASSLTGSSGNEQFF.

The table lists this clonotype with a few counts. The chain uses TRBV12-3 or TRBV12-4 and TRBJ2-1; possibly TRBD1 for D (6 bases). The CDR3 is made up of 15 amino acids. The ends were cut back, 2 bases at V and 3 bases at J, with 11 bases in the middle. For the CDR3, the DNA is TGTGCCAGCAGTTTAAAACTAGGGGGCTACAATGAGCAGTTCTTC. Its protein product is CASSLKLGGYNEQFF.

V and J are TRBV7-9 and TRBJ1-5; 10 nucleotides match TRBD1. The CDR3 consists of 15 residues. J was trimmed by 5 bases and V by 3 bases; bases with no gene match: 4. Germline lookup yields CDR1 SEHNR and CDR2 FQNEAQ (reference sequence). The CDR3 spells CASSFQGTGDQPQHF. The CDR3 DNA sequence: TGTGCCAGCAGCTTCCAAGGGACAGGGGATCAGCCCCAGCATTTT.